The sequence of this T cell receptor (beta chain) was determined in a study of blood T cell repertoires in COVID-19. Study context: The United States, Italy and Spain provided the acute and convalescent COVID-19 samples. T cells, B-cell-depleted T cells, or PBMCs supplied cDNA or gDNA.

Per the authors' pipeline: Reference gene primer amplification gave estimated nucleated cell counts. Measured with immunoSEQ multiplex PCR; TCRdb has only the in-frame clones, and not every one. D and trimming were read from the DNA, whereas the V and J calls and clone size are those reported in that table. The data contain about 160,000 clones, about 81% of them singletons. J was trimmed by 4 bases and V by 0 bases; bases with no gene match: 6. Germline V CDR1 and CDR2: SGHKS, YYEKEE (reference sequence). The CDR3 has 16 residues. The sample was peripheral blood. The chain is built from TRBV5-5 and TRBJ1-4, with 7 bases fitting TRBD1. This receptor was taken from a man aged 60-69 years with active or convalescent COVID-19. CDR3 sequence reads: CASSLARGQYNEKLFF. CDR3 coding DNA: TGTGCCAGCAGCTTGGCCCGGGGACAGTATAATGAAAAACTGTTTTTT.